The 3 T cell receptor beta chains in this list originate from one sample, sequenced in a study of blood T cell repertoires in COVID-19 (dated by TCRdb to about 2020). Libraries were constructed by the immunoSEQ multiplex PCR assay. Held by TCRdb, this immuneACCESS table contains in-frame sequences only and omits some clones. Under half of the omission traces to an unresolved V gene where checked; the cause of the rest is unknown. This sample gives tens of thousands of clones in total; about nine tenths of them show up just once. The top ten constitute approximately 10% of the sample. The sample comprised peripheral blood. The receptors were gathered from an older man with active or convalescent COVID-19.

The CDR3 region has the DNA TGTGCCAGCAGACCTCCGGGACAGGGGTTAACTGAAGCTTTCTTT. It encodes CASRPPGQGLTEAFF. The V and J genes are TRBV28 and TRBJ1-1; 10 nucleotides align to TRBD1. Trimming took 6 bases from V and 5 from J; bases not matched to a gene: 9. CDR3 length: 15 amino acids. The germline gives CDR1 MDHEN, CDR2 SYDVKM.

The CDR3 sequence: CASRNLPQVNYGYTF. The CDR3 DNA follows: TGTGCCAGCAGGAATTTACCACAGGTTAACTATGGCTACACCTTC. V is TRBV2 and J is TRBJ1-2; TRBD1 might be the D (5 bases). V was clipped by 6 bases and J by 1 base, with 15 bases between them. The germline gives CDR1 SNHLY, CDR2 FYNNEI. The CDR3 is 15 residues long.

V is TRBV7-2 and J is TRBJ2-1; possible D gene TRBD2, 6 bases. V was trimmed by 4 bases and J by 7 bases, leaving 14 bases between them. The germline gives CDR1 SGHTA, CDR2 FQGNSA. The CDR3 sequence is 14 residues long. CDR3 nucleotides: TGTGCCAGCAGCTCCAGACTAGTGGGGAATGAGCAGTTCTTC. This sequence encodes CASSSRLVGNEQFF.